In its sample, the clone carrying this TCR beta chain was seen many times. Its target is not known. TCRdb processed the 5' RACE reads anew with MiXCR; each CDR3 protein has one entry. The table has about 140,000 distinct CDR3 sequences, 7.5% to 9.5% seen once. This record belongs to a study of CD8 T cells in ankylosing spondylitis. Notes on the study in general: It was reported that disease-linked clones were significantly enriched in matched ankylosing spondylitis synovial fluid. Within peripheral blood, clones linked to disease were CD8+ and relatively rare.

Trimming took off 3 bases at V and 4 bases at J, with 4 bases between the two ends. The CDR3 length is 13 residues. The chain carries TRBV12-3 or TRBV12-4 and TRBJ2-6; D gene unclear. This receptor was identified in a male donor with ankylosing spondylitis. The material sequenced was synovial fluid, either unsorted or a sorted T cell fraction (not recorded which). CDR3 amino acids: CASSFDGANVLTF. As DNA, the CDR3 is TGTGCCAGCAGTTTCGACGGGGCCAACGTCCTGACTTTC.